Following are 20 T cell receptor beta chains from one sample sequenced in a study of blood T cell repertoires in COVID-19. Clones were read by immunoSEQ multiplex PCR, and TCRdb kept only the in-frame ones, dropping some. The sample lists 350,000 to 400,000 clones; nearly 90% were seen once. The material sequenced was peripheral blood. These receptors were taken from a man aged 18 to 29 with active or convalescent COVID-19.

The CDR3 here is CSVGTSGAKNIQYF. CDR3 in DNA: TGCAGCGTCGGGACTAGCGGAGCCAAAAACATTCAGTACTTC. The V gene is TRBV29-1, the J gene TRBJ2-4; TRBD2 aligns across 11 bases. Germline trimming cut 6 bases from V and 0 bases from J; bases unmatched to any gene: 1. The CDR3 totals 14 residues. CDR1 is SQVTM and CDR2 is ANQGSEA in the germline V gene. Using reference TRBV29-1 and TRBJ2-4 for the parts outside the CDR3, the full variable domain is SAVISQKPSRDICQRGTSLTIQCQVDSQVTMMFWYRQQPGQSLTLIATANQGSEATYESGFVIDKFPISRPNLTFSTLTVSNMSPEDSSIYLCSVGTSGAKNIQYFGAGTRLSVL.

The CDR3: CATSRGKQGQPQHF. CDR3 DNA sequence: TGTGCCACCAGCAGAGGAAAACAGGGTCAGCCCCAGCATTTT. The chain has TRBV15 and TRBJ1-5; D perhaps matches TRBD1 (6 bases). Germline V lookup: CDR1 LNHNV, CDR2 YYDKDF (reference sequence). CDR3 size: 14 residues. Trimming removed 1 base at V and 6 bases at J, with 10 bases between. Using reference TRBV15 and TRBJ1-5 for the parts outside the CDR3, the full variable domain is DAMVIQNPRYQVTQFGKPVTLSCSQTLNHNVMYWYQQKSSQAPKLLFHYYDKDFNNEADTPDNFQSRRPNTSFCFLDIRSPGLGDTAMYLCATSRGKQGQPQHFGDGTRLSIL.

The chain carries TRBV9 and TRBJ1-2, with 9 bases aligning to TRBD1. With 1 base clipped from V and 7 bases from J, the junction kept 2 bases outside the gene matches. The CDR3 loop spans 13 amino acids. Germline V gene data show CDR1 as SGDLS and CDR2 as YYNGEE. CDR3 sequence: CASSVRTGVGYTF. The CDR3, as DNA: TGTGCCAGCAGCGTAAGGACAGGGGTTGGCTACACCTTC.

The rearrangement links TRBV5-6 to TRBJ2-7; TRBD2 agrees at 7 bases. The CDR3 length is 16 residues. The V gene end was trimmed by 4 bases and the J gene end by 0 bases; junction bases not matched to a gene: 10. The germline CDR1 and CDR2 sequences are SGHDT and YYEEEE. This chain's CDR3 is CASSIGGSYFSYEQYF. In DNA form, the CDR3 reads TGTGCCAGCAGCATCGGGGGGTCGTACTTCTCCTACGAGCAGTACTTC.

This sequence joins TRBV7-9 and TRBJ2-7; 8 bases are a match to TRBD1. Germline CDR1 and CDR2: SEHNR and FQNEAQ (reference sequence). The CDR3 extends over 14 amino acids. V shed 7 bases, J shed 3 bases, and the junction held 8 bases outside the gene matches. The CDR3 region is CASNPLGQGYEQYF. The CDR3 region has the DNA TGTGCCAGCAACCCGTTAGGACAGGGCTACGAGCAGTACTTC.

The V and J genes are TRBV11-2 and TRBJ2-7, with 9 bases that match TRBD2. The V gene end was trimmed by 0 bases and the J gene end by 0 bases; junction bases not matched to a gene: 12. In germline, CDR1 is SGHAT, CDR2 FQNNGV. The CDR3 covers 19 residues. The CDR3 is CASSLDRVSGRYHSYEQYF. The CDR3 DNA reads as TGTGCCAGCAGCTTAGATAGGGTTAGCGGGAGATACCACTCCTACGAGCAGTACTTC.

The chain recombines TRBV11-2 with TRBJ2-3; D perhaps matches TRBD2 (7 bases). CDR1 is SGHAT, CDR2 FQNNGV, per germline. With 3 bases removed from V and 2 bases from J, the gap between germline ends came to 12 bases. CDR3 length: 15 amino acids. This CDR3 is CASSLEGGLTDTQYF. DNA of the CDR3: TGTGCCAGCAGCTTGGAGGGGGGGCTCACAGATACGCAGTATTTT.

This chain joins TRBV11-3 and TRBJ2-2, with D maybe TRBD1 (6 bases). V was clipped by 5 bases and J by 8 bases, with 9 bases between them. The germline V gene encodes CDR1 SGHNT and CDR2 YENEEA. The CDR3 is 12 residues long. The CDR3 is CASSPTGGELFF. The CDR3 nucleotides read TGTGCCAGCAGCCCAACAGGGGGGGAGCTGTTTTTT.

This chain joins TRBV29-1 and TRBJ1-2; D is undetermined. The CDR3 consists of 10 residues. Trimming took 6 bases from V and 6 from J, leaving 8 bases between them. Germline V gives CDR1 SQVTM, CDR2 ANQGSEA. The CDR3 loop reads CSVPVHGYTF. The CDR3 region has the DNA TGCAGCGTCCCGGTACATGGCTACACCTTC.

The chain has TRBV29-1 and TRBJ1-2; D is perhaps TRBD1 (5 bases). V was clipped by 3 bases and J by 2 bases, with 16 bases between them. The CDR3 is 15 residues long. The germline gives CDR1 SQVTM, CDR2 ANQGSEA. The CDR3 spells CSVEQDQGGNYGYTF. In nucleotides, the CDR3 is TGCAGCGTTGAGCAGGATCAGGGCGGCAACTATGGCTACACCTTC.

This clone was seen a few times. The chain is built from TRBV10-2 and TRBJ1-2, with D possibly being TRBD1 (6 bases). The CDR3 length is 15 residues. V was cut by 0 bases and J by 5 bases, with 13 bases left in between. Per germline, CDR1 WSHSY and CDR2 SAAADI. The CDR3 region has the DNA TGCGCCAGCAGTGAGTCGGCAGGGGCAGGGTATGGCTACACCTTC. This codes for CASSESAGAGYGYTF.

This clone was seen just once. J is TRBJ1-2 and V is TRBV15; TRBD1 is a possible D gene (6 bases). Trimming pared 0 bases from V and 5 bases from J, leaving 7 bases between. From germline, CDR1 is LNHNV and CDR2 YYDKDF (reference sequence). There are 13 residues in the CDR3. Written as DNA, the CDR3 is TGTGCCACCAGCAGAGACAGGGGATATGGCTACACCTTC. Its protein product is CATSRDRGYGYTF.

CDR3: CASSPDGDPYGNQPQHF. The CDR3 DNA is TGTGCCAGCAGCCCCGACGGAGATCCCTATGGCAATCAGCCCCAGCATTTT. V gene TRBV7-3 combines with J gene TRBJ1-5, with unresolved D. Per the germline V gene, CDR1 is SGHTA and CDR2 is FQGTGA. The CDR3 contains 17 residues. The germline V and J ends were trimmed by 5 bases and 2 bases, with 19 bases remaining between them.

The chain joins TRBV3-1 (or the pseudogene TRBV3-2) to TRBJ2-5; 9 nucleotides align to TRBD1. The CDR3 covers 13 residues. With V trimmed by 6 bases and J by 5 bases, 4 bases remained unmatched. Germline V gene data show CDR1 as LGHDT and CDR2 as YNNKEL (reference sequence). The CDR3 loop reads CASRRTGAETQYF. The CDR3, as DNA: TGTGCCAGCAGACGGACAGGGGCCGAGACCCAGTACTTC.

As to this clone: Distinct nucleotide sequences in the sample also encode this CDR3. The chain joins TRBV19 to TRBJ1-5; D is unresolved. The V gene lost 6 bases and the J gene lost 2 bases, with 11 bases spanning the gap. Germline lookup yields CDR1 LNHDA and CDR2 SQIVND (reference sequence). This CDR3 is 14 amino acids long. As DNA, the CDR3 is TGTGCCAGTAGCAGACCCGGGGGCAATCAGCCCCAGCATTTT. Translation gives CASSRPGGNQPQHF.

This chain uses TRBV25-1 with TRBJ1-1; D may be TRBD1 (6 bases). The V gene's germline CDR1 is MGHDK and CDR2 SYGVNS. This CDR3 contains 15 residues. V lost 4 bases to trimming and J lost 1 base, with 13 bases between them. The CDR3 DNA reads as TGTGCCAGCAGTGCCCGGGACAACGAGAACACTGAAGCTTTCTTT. Its translation: CASSARDNENTEAFF.

The CDR3 coding sequence is TGTGCCAGCAGTGAAGCGCCCAGGGGGAATTCACCCCTCCACTTT. It is translated as CASSEAPRGNSPLHF. V usage is TRBV6-1 and J usage is TRBJ1-6; TRBD1 aligns across 7 bases. This CDR3 is built from 15 residues. Trimming took 0 bases from V and 7 from J; bases not matched to a gene: 3. Looked up from germline, CDR1 is MNHNS and CDR2 is SASEGT.

This clone was detected once. The chain recombines TRBV19 with TRBJ1-1; D call uncertain. Germline V lookup: CDR1 LNHDA, CDR2 SQIVND (reference sequence). V was pared by 6 bases and J by 4 bases, with 12 bases between. The CDR3 extends over 13 amino acids. The CDR3 DNA sequence: TGTGCCAGTAGACCCACTGGAGGCACTGAAGCTTTCTTT. Protein product: CASRPTGGTEAFF.

The chain combines TRBV6-6 with TRBJ2-2; maybe TRBD1 (6 bases). The CDR3 length is 14 residues. Trimming shortened V by 5 bases and J by 6 bases, and 13 bases separated the two germline ends. CDR1 and CDR2 from the germline V gene are MNHNY and SVGAGI (reference sequence). This CDR3 is CASSLIQGPGELFF. CDR3 in DNA: TGTGCCAGCAGTCTAATCCAGGGGCCCGGGGAGCTGTTTTTT.

This chain links TRBV3-1 (or the pseudogene TRBV3-2) with TRBJ1-2; weak D call: TRBD1 (5 bases). V was cut by 3 bases and J by 6 bases, with 17 bases left in between. Per the germline V gene, CDR1 is LGHDT and CDR2 is YNNKEL (reference sequence). The CDR3 loop spans 15 amino acids. The CDR3, as DNA: TGTGCCAGCAGCCACGCAACCCCAGGGTTTAATGGCTACACCTTC. Protein: CASSHATPGFNGYTF.